Detailed here is one T cell receptor (beta chain). In the study's own analysis: Reference gene primer amplification in the assay estimated nucleated cell counts. Clones were sequenced by immunoSEQ multiplex PCR, and TCRdb holds only the in-frame ones, with some missing. From that table come the V and J calls and clone size; the DNA was used to work out D and trimming. The sample yields approximately 280,000 clones, around 90% seen once. The entry originates in a study of blood T cell repertoires in COVID-19. Across the study: Researchers got acute and convalescent COVID-19 samples from the United States, Italy and Spain. T cells, B-cell-depleted T cells, or PBMCs provided the cDNA or gDNA that served as material.

Germline-derived CDR1 and CDR2 are SGHAT and FQNNGV. V lost 5 bases to trimming and J lost 3 bases; unmatched junction nucleotides: 4. CDR3 length equals 14 residues. The sequencing sample was made of peripheral blood. The V and J genes are TRBV11-2 and TRBJ2-5, with TRBD1 matching 9 bases. This sequence originates from a man younger than 35 with active or convalescent COVID-19. This CDR3 is CASSPGQGKETQYF. Here the CDR3 DNA reads TGTGCCAGCAGCCCCGGACAGGGGAAAGAGACCCAGTACTTC.